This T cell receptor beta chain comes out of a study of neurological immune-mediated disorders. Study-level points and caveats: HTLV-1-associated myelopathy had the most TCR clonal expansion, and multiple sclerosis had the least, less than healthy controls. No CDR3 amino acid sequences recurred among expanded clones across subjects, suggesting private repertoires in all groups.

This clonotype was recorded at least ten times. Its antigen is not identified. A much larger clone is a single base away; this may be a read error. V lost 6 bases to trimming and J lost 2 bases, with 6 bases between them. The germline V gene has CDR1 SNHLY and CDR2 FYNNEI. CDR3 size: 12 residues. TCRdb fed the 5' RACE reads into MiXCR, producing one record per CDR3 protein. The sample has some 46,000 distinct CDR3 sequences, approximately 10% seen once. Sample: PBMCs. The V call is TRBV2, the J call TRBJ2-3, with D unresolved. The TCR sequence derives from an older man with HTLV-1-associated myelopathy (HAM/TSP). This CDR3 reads CASRGYTDTQYF. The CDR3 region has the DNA TGTGCCAGCAGGGGATACACAGATACGCAGTATTTT.